These 18 T cell receptor beta chains were sequenced from one sample in a study of metastatic and nonmetastatic thyroid tumors. TCRdb re-analyzed the PCR reads using MiXCR. The top ten clones hold around a quarter of a sample with about 4,800 clones, around 27% of them seen once. Before thyroid surgery, none of the patients had received any treatment. Sequencing was carried out using adjacent normal tissue. The source is a female donor with papillary thyroid cancer or a benign thyroid nodule (not recorded which). Some clones in this sample may be carry-over from other donors' samples.

The gene calls are TRBV12-3 or TRBV12-4 and TRBJ2-3, with TRBD1 identical over 7 bases. J was trimmed by 4 bases and V by 5 bases; bases with no gene match: 6. The CDR3 spans 14 residues. The CDR3 nucleotides read TGTGCCAGCAGTACCTCCGGGACAGCAGATACGCAGTATTTT. This gives the protein CASSTSGTADTQYF.

This clone occurred many times. In DNA, the CDR3 is TGTGCCAGCAGCTTGGACAGGGTGGACACCGGGGAGCTGTTTTTT. It translates to CASSLDRVDTGELFF. This chain uses TRBV11-3 with TRBJ2-2; 8 positions agree with TRBD1. The V segment lost 3 bases and the J segment 3 bases; nucleotides outside the gene matches: 3. The CDR3 runs to 15 residues. Per the germline V gene, CDR1 is SGHNT and CDR2 is YENEEA.

On this clone itself: A junction end diverges from the germline sequence, so it may reflect a read error. The gene calls are TRBV4-1 and TRBJ1-5; D gene unclear. The CDR3 consists of 17 residues. Germline CDR1 is MGHRA and CDR2 is YSYEKL. The CDR3 DNA sequence: TGCGCCAGCATCCAAGTCGGTGGCCCCAAGTGGTCACAGCCCCAGCATTTT. Protein: CASIQVGGPKWSQPQHF.

The chain has TRBV7-2 and TRBJ2-2; a possible D gene is TRBD2 (5 bases). Per the germline V gene, CDR1 is SGHTA and CDR2 is FQGNSA. This CDR3 is built from 15 residues. Trimming cost V 3 bases and J 4 bases, with 12 bases left between them. CDR3 in DNA: TGTGCCAGCAGCTTGGTGGGAGCGGTCACCGGGGAGCTGTTTTTT. Translated: CASSLVGAVTGELFF.

The chain has TRBV3-1 and TRBJ2-3, with D perhaps assigned TRBD1 or TRBD2 (6 bases each). Germline assignment: CDR1 LGHDT and CDR2 YNNKEL (reference sequence). The CDR3 contains 16 residues. The V end lost 1 base, the J end lost 2 bases, and 13 bases lay between the germline ends. The CDR3 region is CASSQVTGADTDTQYF. DNA of the CDR3: TGTGCCAGCAGCCAAGTAACGGGGGCCGACACAGATACGCAGTATTTT.

The rearrangement uses TRBV7-9 and TRBJ2-7, with D possibly TRBD1 on 5 matching bases. This CDR3 has 14 amino acids. The germline CDR1 and CDR2 sequences are SEHNR and FQNEAQ (reference sequence). The ends were cut back, 6 bases at V and 0 bases at J, with 12 bases in the middle. Here the CDR3 reads CASSFRGFSYEQYF. The DNA of the CDR3 is TGTGCCAGCAGTTTTAGGGGATTCTCCTACGAGCAGTACTTC.

This clone was seen only a few times. The CDR3 DNA follows: TGCGCCAGCAGCTCGACTAGCGGGGGGACCAATGAGCAGTTCTTC. Its translation is CASSSTSGGTNEQFF. The chain links TRBV5-1 to TRBJ2-1; 13 bases align to TRBD2. CDR1 is SGHRS, CDR2 YFSETQ, per germline. There are 15 residues in the CDR3. Trimming at V came to 3 bases and at J to 6 bases, leaving 3 bases not matched to a gene.

A word on this clone: Other DNA sequences in this sample translate to the same CDR3. The V call is TRBV6-1, the J call TRBJ1-1; no firm D call. V lost 0 bases to trimming and J lost 5 bases, with 1 base between them. Germline lookup yields CDR1 MNHNS and CDR2 SASEGT. This CDR3 region has 11 residues. Here the CDR3 DNA reads TGTGCCAGCAGTGAAGCGACTGAAGCTTTCTTT. Translation gives CASSEATEAFF.

This clone was counted between two and nine times. The chain joins TRBV28 to TRBJ2-2; D not certain. The V end lost 8 bases, the J end lost 5 bases, and 18 bases lay between the germline ends. The CDR3 has 15 residues. In germline, CDR1 is MDHEN, CDR2 SYDVKM. Written as DNA, the CDR3 is TGTGCCAGCCGCCTGGATACCCTAGAGACCGGGGAGCTGTTTTTT. Translated, it gives CASRLDTLETGELFF. The variable domain in full, completed from reference TRBV28 and TRBJ2-2, reads DVKVTQSSRYLVKRTGEKVFLECVQDMDHENMFWYRQDPGLGLRLIYFSYDVKMKEKGDIPEGYSVSREKKERFSLILESASTNQTSMYLCASRLDTLETGELFFGEGSRLTVL.

In its sample, this clone was seen a few times. The rearrangement links TRBV20-1 to TRBJ2-7; 11 bases agree with TRBD1. CDR1 is DFQATT and CDR2 is SNEGSKA in the germline V gene (reference sequence). The trim removed 5 bases at V and 4 bases at J, leaving 10 bases unmatched. The CDR3 has 15 residues. CDR3 sequence reads: CSAESRDRGKYEQYF. DNA of the CDR3: TGCAGTGCTGAATCCCGGGACAGGGGGAAGTACGAGCAGTACTTC.

Regarding this clone: This may be a read error: a much more frequent sequence differs by one nucleotide. This chain connects TRBV10-3 to TRBJ2-1, with 9 bases fitting TRBD1. With 5 bases clipped from V and 0 bases from J, the junction kept 5 bases outside the gene matches. Germline V gives CDR1 ENHRY, CDR2 SYGVKD. The CDR3 covers 16 residues. Here the CDR3 reads CAISPVQGASYNEQFF. In DNA, the CDR3 is TGTGCCATCAGTCCGGTACAGGGGGCCTCCTACAATGAGCAGTTCTTC.

The sample holds a few counts of this clone. One base away lies a much larger clone, so this may be a sequencing read error. The chain uses TRBV6-1 and TRBJ2-2, with D possibly matching TRBD1 (5 bases). Germline CDR1 and CDR2: MNHNS and SASEGT. Trimming removed 7 bases from V and 7 bases from J, with 16 bases in between. There are 14 residues in the CDR3. In DNA form, the CDR3 reads TGTGCCAGCAAGAATCCGGACACGAGCGGGGAGCTGTTTTTT. Translating gives CASKNPDTSGELFF.

The sample holds many counts of this clone. A read error is possible here, since a much larger clone lies one base away. J is TRBJ2-5 and V is TRBV2; unclear D gene. Trimming stripped 6 bases from V and 2 bases from J, with 7 bases between. In germline, CDR1 is SNHLY, CDR2 FYNNEI. This CDR3 has 12 residues. The CDR3 coding sequence is TGTGCCAGCAGCCCCCCTCAAGAGACCCAGTACTTC. Translation gives CASSPPQETQYF.

This clone occurred many times. This chain joins TRBV2 and TRBJ2-7; tentatively, D is TRBD2 (5 bases). Trimming shortened V by 6 bases and J by 5 bases, and 11 bases separated the two germline ends. The CDR3 has 12 amino acids. The germline V gene has CDR1 SNHLY and CDR2 FYNNEI. This chain's CDR3 is CASRQEGDEQYF. CDR3 nucleotide sequence: TGTGCCAGCAGGCAAGAGGGTGACGAGCAGTACTTC.

A remark on this clone: Given a much more abundant clone one base away, this may be a read error. Distinct nucleotide sequences in the sample also encode this CDR3. The chain is built from TRBV7-8 and TRBJ2-7, with 10 nucleotides matching TRBD2. The CDR3 loop spans 18 amino acids. The V gene's germline CDR1 is SGHVS and CDR2 FQNEAQ. Trimming removed 5 bases from V and 0 bases from J; junction bases left unmatched: 13. DNA of the CDR3: TGTGCCAGCAGCCCCAGGACTAGCGGTGGGGCAAGCTCCTACGAGCAGTACTTC. This codes for CASSPRTSGGASSYEQYF.

This clone showed up just a few times. The junction departs from the called germline gene at one end, perhaps through a read error. This sequence joins TRBV12-3 or TRBV12-4 and TRBJ1-3; TRBD1 might be the D (5 bases). The CDR3 is 13 residues long. CDR3 residues: CASSLGGKNTIYF. CDR3 in DNA: TGTGCCAGCAGTTTAGGGGGGAAAAACACAATATATTTT.

The V gene is TRBV2, the J gene TRBJ1-1; 8 nucleotides agree with TRBD1. V lost 8 bases, J lost 1 base, and 21 bases stayed unmatched. This CDR3 is 19 amino acids long. Germline assignment: CDR1 SNHLY and CDR2 FYNNEI. CDR3 sequence (DNA): TGTGCCAGCGATAGAAGCAGATTCAGGACAGGGCGAACGAACACTGAAGCTTTCTTT. Translating it yields CASDRSRFRTGRTNTEAFF.

This clone is categorized as medium-sized. The chain carries TRBV6-2 or TRBV6-3 and TRBJ2-1; tentatively, D is TRBD1 (6 bases). The CDR3 runs 14 residues. V shed 5 bases and J shed 5 bases, with 13 bases lying between them. The germline V gene has CDR1 MNHEY and CDR2 SVGEGT. The DNA of the CDR3 is TGTGCCAGCAGTCCCCGCGACAGGCACAATGAGCAGTTCTTC. Translating gives CASSPRDRHNEQFF.